This is a list of T cell receptor beta chains from one sample in a study of cytomegalovirus exposure and HLA in healthy donors. Clones were read by immunoSEQ multiplex PCR, and TCRdb kept only the in-frame ones, dropping some. Among under 150,000 clones listed, around four fifths were seen once. Sequencing input: PBMCs. These receptors were obtained from a male donor in good health and CMV-seronegative. Each CDR3 is given with its conserved first and last residue. The order of the fields is clone size, V gene, J gene, D gene, CDR3 length, CDR3 DNA, CDR3 protein. A D gene is named only where the DNA matches it firmly. Size is stated for part of the rows, as once, few or many counts, or as a class when the clone is expanded.

clone_size: NA; v_call: TRBV13; j_call: TRBJ2-1; d_call: TRBD2; cdr3_length: 16; cdr3_nt: TGTGCCAGCAGCTTAGGACTAGCGGGAGTAGGCAATGAGCAGTTCTTC; cdr3_aa: CASSLGLAGVGNEQFF
clone_size: NA; v_call: TRBV6-5; j_call: TRBJ1-2; d_call: NA; cdr3_length: 15; cdr3_nt: TGTGCCAGCAGTTACTCAACAGGGACGGGCAATGGCTACACCTTC; cdr3_aa: CASSYSTGTGNGYTF
clone_size: NA; v_call: TRBV19; j_call: TRBJ1-3; d_call: NA; cdr3_length: 15; cdr3_nt: TGTGCCAGTAGTTACGCTTGGGGCGCTGGAAACACCATATATTTT; cdr3_aa: CASSYAWGAGNTIYF
clone_size: NA; v_call: TRBV6-1; j_call: TRBJ2-7; d_call: NA; cdr3_length: 14; cdr3_nt: TGTGCCAGCAGTGAAGAGTCAGGGCGATACGAGCAGTACTTC; cdr3_aa: CASSEESGRYEQYF
clone_size: NA; v_call: TRBV25-1; j_call: TRBJ2-3; d_call: TRBD2; cdr3_length: 16; cdr3_nt: TGTGCCAGCAGTGAATCCGAGCGGGGGACTACAGATACGCAGTATTTT; cdr3_aa: CASSESERGTTDTQYF
clone_size: few; v_call: TRBV5-1; j_call: TRBJ2-5; d_call: TRBD2; cdr3_length: 16; cdr3_nt: TGCGCCAGCAGCTTGTTAGCGGGGGAGGGCCAAGAGACCCAGTACTTC; cdr3_aa: CASSLLAGEGQETQYF
clone_size: NA; v_call: TRBV9; j_call: TRBJ2-1; d_call: NA; cdr3_length: 13; cdr3_nt: TGTGCCAGCAGCGTAGGGGGAGGAAATGAGCAGTTCTTC; cdr3_aa: CASSVGGGNEQFF
clone_size: few; v_call: TRBV10-3; j_call: TRBJ2-7; d_call: NA; cdr3_length: 15; cdr3_nt: TGTGCCATCAGTGAGTCCGGCGGCTTCTCCTACGAGCAGTACTTC; cdr3_aa: CAISESGGFSYEQYF
clone_size: once; v_call: TRBV5-6; j_call: TRBJ2-1; d_call: TRBD2; cdr3_length: 14; cdr3_nt: TGTGCCAGCAGCTCCAGCGGGAGGGTTGGTGAGCAGTTCTTC; cdr3_aa: CASSSSGRVGEQFF
clone_size: NA; v_call: TRBV19; j_call: TRBJ1-2; d_call: NA; cdr3_length: 14; cdr3_nt: TGTGCCAGTAGTTCTACAGGGCGAACGAGCGGCTACACCTTC; cdr3_aa: CASSSTGRTSGYTF
clone_size: NA; v_call: TRBV11-2; j_call: TRBJ2-7; d_call: NA; cdr3_length: 14; cdr3_nt: TGTGCCAGCAGTTCTACCGGGACTGCTTACGAGCAGTACTTC; cdr3_aa: CASSSTGTAYEQYF
clone_size: NA; v_call: TRBV28; j_call: TRBJ1-1; d_call: NA; cdr3_length: 13; cdr3_nt: TGTGCCAGCAGAGGACACCAGAACACTGAAGCTTTCTTT; cdr3_aa: CASRGHQNTEAFF
clone_size: NA; v_call: TRBV6-1; j_call: TRBJ1-4; d_call: NA; cdr3_length: 15; cdr3_nt: TGTGCCAGCAGTTTCACAGCCACCTTAAATGAAAAACTGTTTTTT; cdr3_aa: CASSFTATLNEKLFF
clone_size: few; v_call: TRBV7-9; j_call: TRBJ1-1; d_call: TRBD1; cdr3_length: 16; cdr3_nt: TGTGCCAGCACCCTAGGACAGGGGGCTAAGAACACTGAAGCTTTCTTT; cdr3_aa: CASTLGQGAKNTEAFF
clone_size: NA; v_call: TRBV14; j_call: TRBJ1-2; d_call: TRBD1; cdr3_length: 17; cdr3_nt: TGTGCCAGCAGTTACCGGGACAGGGGGCGAGCTAACTATGGCTACACCTTC; cdr3_aa: CASSYRDRGRANYGYTF
clone_size: NA; v_call: TRBV29-1; j_call: TRBJ2-7; d_call: TRBD1; cdr3_length: 15; cdr3_nt: TGCAGCGTTGAACGAGCGGACAGGGTTTCCTACGAGCAGTACTTC; cdr3_aa: CSVERADRVSYEQYF
clone_size: NA; v_call: TRBV28; j_call: TRBJ2-3; d_call: NA; cdr3_length: 16; cdr3_nt: TGTGCCAGCAGTTTATTTTACAGGATTAGCACAGATACGCAGTATTTT; cdr3_aa: CASSLFYRISTDTQYF
clone_size: NA; v_call: TRBV19; j_call: TRBJ2-2; d_call: NA; cdr3_length: 15; cdr3_nt: TGTGCCAGTACCACACAGGGCTACGACACCGGGGAGCTGTTTTTT; cdr3_aa: CASTTQGYDTGELFF
clone_size: NA; v_call: TRBV5-1; j_call: TRBJ1-2; d_call: NA; cdr3_length: 13; cdr3_nt: TGCGCCAGCAGCTTGGAACGGGTTTATGGCTACACCTTC; cdr3_aa: CASSLERVYGYTF
clone_size: NA; v_call: TRBV6-5; j_call: TRBJ2-7; d_call: NA; cdr3_length: 12; cdr3_nt: TGTGCCAGCAGTGCGGGGGCTTGGGAGCAGTACTTC; cdr3_aa: CASSAGAWEQYF
clone_size: NA; v_call: TRBV25-1; j_call: TRBJ1-4; d_call: TRBD1; cdr3_length: 16; cdr3_nt: TGTGCCAGCAGCCAACGCGGGACAGGGATATATGAAAAACTGTTTTTT; cdr3_aa: CASSQRGTGIYEKLFF
clone_size: NA; v_call: TRBV28; j_call: TRBJ1-5; d_call: NA; cdr3_length: 12; cdr3_nt: TGTGCCAGCAGTTTATTCGGTCAGCCCCAGCATTTT; cdr3_aa: CASSLFGQPQHF
clone_size: NA; v_call: TRBV11-3; j_call: TRBJ2-2; d_call: TRBD2; cdr3_length: 16; cdr3_nt: TGTGCCAGCAGGCCTGGCTTGGGGAGGGCCTCCGGGGAGCTGTTTTTT; cdr3_aa: CASRPGLGRASGELFF
clone_size: NA; v_call: TRBV5-4; j_call: TRBJ2-5; d_call: NA; cdr3_length: 15; cdr3_nt: TGTGCCAGCAGCCGGCTAGCGACACTAACCTACGGGCAGTACTTC; cdr3_aa: CASSRLATLTYGQYF
clone_size: NA; v_call: TRBV21-1; j_call: TRBJ2-7; d_call: NA; cdr3_length: 16; cdr3_nt: TGTGCCAGCAGCAAAGGAAGGAGGGCTGACGCCTACGAGCAGTACTTC; cdr3_aa: CASSKGRRADAYEQYF
clone_size: once; v_call: TRBV28; j_call: TRBJ1-2; d_call: NA; cdr3_length: 12; cdr3_nt: TGTGCCAGCTCATGGGAGGGCTATGGCTACACCTTC; cdr3_aa: CASSWEGYGYTF
clone_size: NA; v_call: TRBV28; j_call: TRBJ1-6; d_call: NA; cdr3_length: 12; cdr3_nt: TGTGCCAGCAGTTCTAGTCCTTCACCCCTCCACTTT; cdr3_aa: CASSSSPSPLHF
clone_size: NA; v_call: TRBV19; j_call: TRBJ1-2; d_call: TRBD1; cdr3_length: 15; cdr3_nt: TGTGCCAGTAGATATACCGGGACAGGGGTGGATGGCTACACCTTC; cdr3_aa: CASRYTGTGVDGYTF
clone_size: NA; v_call: TRBV18; j_call: TRBJ1-2; d_call: TRBD1; cdr3_length: 13; cdr3_nt: TGTGCCAGCTCACCTGGGGACAGGAATGGCTACACCTTC; cdr3_aa: CASSPGDRNGYTF
clone_size: NA; v_call: TRBV5-1; j_call: TRBJ2-7; d_call: NA; cdr3_length: 15; cdr3_nt: TGCGCCAGCAGAGCTGGACTAGGGGGGACCTACGAGCAGTACTTC; cdr3_aa: CASRAGLGGTYEQYF
clone_size: NA; v_call: TRBV10-1; j_call: TRBJ2-7; d_call: TRBD2; cdr3_length: 15; cdr3_nt: TGCGCCAGCAGCCCCGGGACTAGCGGCTCCTACGAGCAGTACTTC; cdr3_aa: CASSPGTSGSYEQYF
clone_size: NA; v_call: TRBV2; j_call: TRBJ2-5; d_call: NA; cdr3_length: 17; cdr3_nt: TGTGCCAGCAGTGAACGAGGAGCGGGTGTCGGGCAAGAGACCCAGTACTTC; cdr3_aa: CASSERGAGVGQETQYF
clone_size: NA; v_call: TRBV19; j_call: TRBJ2-1; d_call: TRBD2; cdr3_length: 17; cdr3_nt: TGTGCCAGTAGTCCTTCCCCGGGGGGTTTCCCCTACAATGAGCAGTTCTTC; cdr3_aa: CASSPSPGGFPYNEQFF
clone_size: few; v_call: TRBV4-3; j_call: TRBJ2-7; d_call: TRBD1; cdr3_length: 14; cdr3_nt: TGCGCCAGCAGCCAAGTGGGACAGGGCAACGGTCAGTACTTC; cdr3_aa: CASSQVGQGNGQYF
clone_size: NA; v_call: TRBV27; j_call: TRBJ2-3; d_call: NA; cdr3_length: 13; cdr3_nt: TGTGCCAGCAGCCTAAGGGGCCCAGATACGCAGTATTTT; cdr3_aa: CASSLRGPDTQYF
clone_size: few; v_call: TRBV5-6; j_call: TRBJ1-1; d_call: NA; cdr3_length: 16; cdr3_nt: TGTGCCAGCAGCCCCATTGAGGGGGAGTTGAACACTGAAGCTTTCTTT; cdr3_aa: CASSPIEGELNTEAFF
clone_size: few; v_call: TRBV11-2; j_call: TRBJ1-3; d_call: NA; cdr3_length: 15; cdr3_nt: TGTGCCAGCAGCTTATTAACAAACCCTGGAAACACCATATATTTT; cdr3_aa: CASSLLTNPGNTIYF